The 23 T cell receptor beta chains in this list originate from one sample, sequenced in a study of sequential checkpoint blockade in melanoma. Assay used: immunoSEQ multiplex PCR; TCRdb lists only in-frame clones, some missing. The sample has about 840 clones; approximately 20% are singletons. Noted treatment: randomized to nivolumab then ipilimumab (arm A) or the reverse (arm B). Sequencing used tumor tissue (inferred from file names), obtained from a patient given nivolumab and ipilimumab in sequence. These receptors were collected from a human donor with melanoma.

This clone was detected only once. The J gene is TRBJ1-1, the V gene TRBV10-2, with 10 bases fitting TRBD1. Germline trimming cut 0 bases from V and 3 bases from J; bases unmatched to any gene: 4. The CDR3 totals 16 residues. The germline gives CDR1 WSHSY, CDR2 SAAADI. The CDR3 region is CASSESDRGIDTEAFF. The CDR3 DNA is TGCGCCAGCAGTGAGTCGGACAGGGGGATCGACACTGAAGCTTTCTTT.

The rearrangement joins TRBV30 to TRBJ1-4; no clear D gene. The CDR3 sequence is 15 residues long. V was pared by 1 base and J by 4 bases, with 13 bases between. Germline assignment: CDR1 GTSNPN and CDR2 SVGIG (reference sequence). CDR3 sequence reads: CAWSAKGQLNEKLFF. CDR3 sequence (DNA): TGTGCCTGGAGTGCTAAAGGGCAACTTAATGAAAAACTGTTTTTT.

This clone is medium-sized within its sample. Mismatch with germline at one junction end may stem from a read error. V and J are TRBV6-8 and TRBJ2-3; TRBD2 is a possible D gene (5 bases). The CDR3 contains 17 residues. Germline V gene sequence: CDR1 MNHGY, CDR2 SAAAGT. CDR3 sequence (DNA): TGTGCCATCAGTGGCGCCCTCCGTGGACTGTCCACAGATACGCAGTATTTT. Its protein product is CAISGALRGLSTDTQYF.

V usage is TRBV5-1 and J usage is TRBJ1-2; D is perhaps TRBD1 (5 bases). V lost 0 bases to trimming and J lost 3 bases, with 12 bases between them. CDR1 is SGHRS, CDR2 YFSETQ, per germline. The CDR3 length is 15 residues. CDR3 region: CASSLVAGLDYGYTF. The CDR3 coding sequence is TGCGCCAGCAGCTTGGTGGCAGGGCTGGACTATGGCTACACCTTC.

This clone was observed a few times. This chain joins TRBV5-1 and TRBJ2-6, with 9 bases identical to TRBD1. The length of the CDR3 is 17 residues. Germline values: CDR1 SGHRS, CDR2 YFSETQ. Trimming removed 4 bases from V and 1 base from J; junction bases left unmatched: 6. CDR3 nucleotide sequence: TGCGCCAGCAGCCAGACGGGACAGGGTTCTGGGGCCAACGTCCTGACTTTC. Protein product: CASSQTGQGSGANVLTF.

J is TRBJ1-6 and V is TRBV6-8, with no clear D. Germline lookup yields CDR1 MNHGY and CDR2 SAAAGT. The CDR3 runs to 16 residues. Trimming took 3 bases from V and 0 from J, leaving 9 bases between them. CDR3 DNA: TGTGCCAGCAGTTATCGTAGGAGCTCCTATAATTCACCCCTCCACTTT. Translating it yields CASSYRRSSYNSPLHF.

The gene calls are TRBV9 and TRBJ2-2, with 9 nucleotides matching TRBD2. V was pared by 4 bases and J by 6 bases, with 13 bases of the junction left unmatched. The germline V gene has CDR1 SGDLS and CDR2 YYNGEE. The CDR3 contains 17 residues. The CDR3 DNA reads as TGTGCCAGCAGCCTTCATTCCGGGACTAGCAGTCCCGGGGAGCTGTTTTTT. Amino acid sequence: CASSLHSGTSSPGELFF.

Here the CDR3 reads CASTEGFRGGEKLFF. As DNA, the CDR3 is TGTGCCAGCACCGAAGGTTTCAGGGGTGGCGAAAAACTGTTTTTT. This chain connects TRBV2 to TRBJ1-4, with D possibly matching TRBD1 (6 bases). The ends were cut back, 7 bases at V and 8 bases at J, with 20 bases in the middle. This CDR3 contains 15 residues. The germline V gene has CDR1 SNHLY and CDR2 FYNNEI.

This clone was found a few times. The rearrangement uses TRBV19 and TRBJ2-7, with D perhaps matching TRBD1 or TRBD2 (5 bases each). This CDR3 is built from 15 residues. V lost 1 base and J 3 bases, leaving 13 bases between the germline ends. Germline V lookup: CDR1 LNHDA, CDR2 SQIVND (reference sequence). The CDR3 coding sequence is TGTGCCAGTAGTATAGTTCGGGGCTATTACTACGAGCAGTACTTC. Its translation: CASSIVRGYYYEQYF.

The rearrangement joins TRBV19 to TRBJ1-1; TRBD1 agrees at 11 bases. Germline V gene sequence: CDR1 LNHDA, CDR2 SQIVND (reference sequence). This CDR3 is built from 14 residues. The V segment lost 6 bases and the J segment 4 bases; nucleotides outside the gene matches: 4. CDR3 protein: CASRGQGVGTEAFF. CDR3 in DNA: TGTGCCAGTAGGGGACAGGGGGTCGGCACTGAAGCTTTCTTT.

This chain links TRBV28 with TRBJ2-7, with 10 bases that match TRBD1. V lost 6 bases and J lost 0; bases outside the gene matches: 11. The CDR3 covers 17 residues. Looked up from germline, CDR1 is MDHEN and CDR2 is SYDVKM. CDR3 in amino acids: CASRTADRGPHSYEQYF. CDR3 nucleotides: TGTGCCAGCAGGACGGCCGACAGGGGGCCCCACTCCTACGAGCAGTACTTC.

This clone was counted between two and nine times. The chain combines TRBV11-3 with TRBJ1-2; 7 bases align to TRBD1. Germline V gives CDR1 SGHNT, CDR2 YENEEA. J gave up 2 bases and V 3 bases, and 6 bases lay outside the gene matches. This CDR3 region has 15 residues. The DNA of the CDR3 is TGTGCCAGCAGCTTGGACGGAGGGGGCAACTATGGCTACACCTTC. Its protein product is CASSLDGGGNYGYTF.

The chain links TRBV11-3 to TRBJ2-7, with 13 bases identical to TRBD2. CDR3 length: 17 amino acids. J gave up 3 bases and V 6 bases, and 11 bases lay outside the gene matches. The germline gives CDR1 SGHNT, CDR2 YENEEA. Here the CDR3 reads CASRGSLGLAGNYEQYF. The CDR3 nucleotides are TGTGCCAGCAGGGGGAGCCTGGGACTAGCGGGGAACTACGAGCAGTACTTC.

This clone is categorized as medium-sized. This chain joins TRBV11-3 and TRBJ2-7, with 8 nucleotides matching TRBD1. Germline V lookup: CDR1 SGHNT, CDR2 YENEEA. The J segment lost 5 bases and the V segment lost 3 bases, leaving 9 bases of the junction unmatched. This CDR3 is 15 amino acids long. CDR3 region: CASSFVDRGRNEQYF. The CDR3, as DNA: TGTGCCAGCAGCTTCGTAGACAGGGGCCGCAACGAGCAGTACTTC. The variable domain in full, with the rest retrieved from reference TRBV11-3 and TRBJ2-7, is EAGVVQSPRYKIIEKKQPVAFWCNPISGHNTLYWYLQNLGQGPELLIRYENEEAVDDSQLPKDRFSAERLKGVDSTLKIQPAELGDSAVYLCASSFVDRGRNEQYFGPGTRLTVT.

This clone was seen a handful of times. This chain uses TRBV6-8 with TRBJ2-7; 7 positions match TRBD1. The length of the CDR3 is 15 residues. Per germline, CDR1 MNHGY and CDR2 SAAAGT. V was pared by 2 bases and J by 2 bases, with 6 bases of the junction left unmatched. The CDR3 reads CASSYSEGAPYEQYF. The CDR3 DNA reads TGTGCCAGCAGTTACAGCGAGGGGGCTCCCTACGAGCAGTACTTC.

The chain is built from TRBV6-8 and TRBJ2-2; 9 positions match TRBD1. Germline V lookup: CDR1 MNHGY, CDR2 SAAAGT. Trimming cost V 6 bases and J 4 bases; bases outside gene matches: 6. This CDR3 region has 15 residues. This CDR3 reads CASRPGTGITGELFF. The CDR3 nucleotides read TGTGCCAGCAGACCCGGGACAGGGATCACCGGGGAGCTGTTTTTT.

This clone is classed as medium-sized. This sequence joins TRBV11-3 and TRBJ1-5; a weak D match, TRBD1 (6 bases). Germline values: CDR1 SGHNT, CDR2 YENEEA. The ends were cut back, 6 bases at V and 2 bases at J, with 11 bases in the middle. The CDR3 is 14 amino acids. CDR3 DNA sequence: TGTGCCAGCAGAGAGAACAGGGGCAATCAGCCCCAGCATTTT. This translates into CASRENRGNQPQHF.

The chain links TRBV5-1 to TRBJ2-2, with D perhaps given as TRBD1 or TRBD2 (5 bases each). Looked up from germline, CDR1 is SGHRS and CDR2 is YFSETQ. This CDR3 comprises 16 residues. The V end lost 3 bases, the J end lost 2 bases, and 14 bases lay between the germline ends. The CDR3 protein is CASSSSGTANTGELFF. CDR3 DNA: TGCGCCAGCAGCTCCTCCGGGACGGCAAACACCGGGGAGCTGTTTTTT.

The chain is built from TRBV5-1 and TRBJ2-7; 12 bases are shared with TRBD1. The germline gives CDR1 SGHRS, CDR2 YFSETQ. The CDR3 length is 15 residues. With V trimmed by 0 bases and J by 5 bases, 3 bases remained unmatched. The CDR3: CASSLGGTGGHEQYF. CDR3 DNA sequence: TGCGCCAGCAGCTTGGGTGGGACAGGGGGCCACGAGCAGTACTTC.

By share, this clone counts as medium-sized. The V gene is TRBV7-6, the J gene TRBJ1-1, with D perhaps TRBD1 (5 bases). V shed 2 bases and J shed 0 bases, with 19 bases lying between them. Germline V gene lookup returns CDR1 SGHVS and CDR2 FNYEAQ. This CDR3 has 18 residues. The CDR3 sequence: CASSLKGFRGTMNTEAFF. The CDR3 nucleotides read TGTGCCAGCAGCTTAAAGGGGTTCCGGGGCACCATGAACACTGAAGCTTTCTTT.

CDR3 in amino acids: CASSLGAGRTGELFF. The DNA for the CDR3 is TGTGCCAGCAGCTTGGGCGCAGGGCGCACCGGGGAGCTGTTTTTT. V and J are TRBV11-3 and TRBJ2-2, with a weak D call TRBD1 (5 bases). This CDR3 region has 15 residues. Trimming cost V 3 bases and J 4 bases, with 12 bases left between them. Germline V CDR1 and CDR2: SGHNT, YENEEA. Full variable domain (remainder filled in from reference TRBV11-3 and TRBJ2-2): EAGVVQSPRYKIIEKKQPVAFWCNPISGHNTLYWYLQNLGQGPELLIRYENEEAVDDSQLPKDRFSAERLKGVDSTLKIQPAELGDSAVYLCASSLGAGRTGELFFGEGSRLTVL.

The chain has TRBV7-7 and TRBJ2-3; the D gene is possibly TRBD2 (6 bases). CDR1 and CDR2 from the germline V gene are SSHAT and FNYEAQ (reference sequence). With 0 bases removed from V and 4 bases from J, the gap between germline ends came to 11 bases. The CDR3 extends over 15 amino acids. This CDR3 is CASSLAQGGSDTQYF. CDR3 nucleotides: TGTGCCAGCAGCTTAGCCCAGGGAGGTTCAGATACGCAGTATTTT. Variable domain in full (rest from reference TRBV7-7 and TRBJ2-3): GAGVSQSPRYKVTKRGQDVTLRCDPISSHATLYWYQQALGQGPEFLTYFNYEAQPDKSGLPSDRFSAERPEGSISTLTIQRTEQRDSAMYRCASSLAQGGSDTQYFGPGTRLTVL.

This clone was observed a few times. The chain recombines TRBV11-3 with TRBJ2-7; no definite D call. CDR3 length: 14 residues. Trimming took 4 bases from V and 2 from J, leaving 12 bases between them. CDR1 SGHNT and CDR2 YENEEA come from the germline V gene. The CDR3 here is CASSSQTGTYEQYF. In nucleotides, the CDR3 is TGTGCCAGCAGCTCGCAGACGGGTACCTACGAGCAGTACTTC.